This T cell receptor beta chain originates from a study of blood T cells in healthy people across ages (dated by TCRdb to the mid-2010s). For the wider study: In model experiments, template switching captured roughly one uniquely barcoded TCR beta cDNA molecule for every two T cells. For two donors (one aged 18 to 30 and one aged 80 or older), the study analyzed two additional independent replicas of 1 million unique cDNA reads from the same blood draw. To avoid experimental bias, donors of different ages were distributed randomly across sequencing lanes. Age-related changes in TCR beta repertoire diversity were measured in the study by deep sequencing normalized with unique cDNA molecular identifiers. The donors were divided into four age groups: young (average about 15 years), middle-aged (around 37), aged (about 60) and long-lived (about 80). What the study reported, not specific to this receptor: Estimates of total diversity based on one million sequenced T cells were considered lower bounds and underestimates. Compared with the aged group, the long-lived group had more naive CD4+ T cells, fewer expanded clones and increased TCR diversity, a pattern suggesting age selection. Observed TCR beta diversity correlated strongly with the percentage of naive T cells measured by flow cytometry. Because profiling used bulk unsorted PBMCs, naive and antigen-experienced compartments could not be compared conclusively. The CMV infection status of donors was not known, potentially confounding age-related changes in expanded clonotypes. As age increased, observed TCR beta diversity per million T cells dropped in a roughly linear way, and a significant reduction was already evident by age 40.

Preparation of the library involved 5' RACE. The sample was run on an Illumina HiSeq 2500. The second PCR ran for roughly 7 to 12 cycles and used a J-beta primer mix along with a sample-barcoded 5' primer. A unique molecular identifier was introduced onto each TCR beta cDNA molecule by a template-switch 5' adaptor carrying 12 random nucleotides. Each sample yielded at least 3 million CDR3-containing paired-end reads. All of the RNA was converted into first-strand cDNA using the Mint cDNA synthesis kit, with a TRBC-specific oligonucleotide serving as the primer. After uracil-DNA glycosylase treatment, a first 18-cycle PCR used universal primers M1SS and BC2_uni_R on all cDNA. Per the authors' processing: For normalization, 1 million high-quality reads were randomly selected from each sample, with every read carrying a distinct molecular identifier. Instead of being binned into consensus sequences, reads that shared molecular identifiers were thrown out. MiTCR, set to a Q25 quality threshold and the strictest error-elimination algorithm, was used for CDR3 identification, clonotype clustering and error correction. A nonparametric unseen species model using Euler transformation provided a lower-bound estimate of total TCR beta diversity. TCRdb passed the public sequencing reads through fastp at Q25 and MiXCR, retaining productive beta sequences. Rows with a matching CDR3 protein are joined into one entry that keeps the most common DNA and genes. The V and J calls follow TCRdb's processing rather than the paper's. The sample table records 500,000 to 700,000 distinct CDR3 sequences; about 30% of these occur just once. The ten largest account for approximately 14% of the sample.

The roughly 42 donors, aged about 6 to 95 years, were systemically healthy Caucasian individuals from Russia. Each donor gave 8.5 to 10 milliliters of peripheral blood, collected into EDTA-treated Vacutainer tubes. Ficoll-Paque density-gradient centrifugation was used to isolate PBMCs, with at least 6 million obtained per sample. Total RNA, at least 6 micrograms per sample, was extracted from PBMCs with Trizol reagent. For every donor, flow cytometry on a PBMC aliquot measured the percentage of naive CD45RAhigh/CD27high T cells. CDR1 and CDR2 (MNHEY, SMNVEV) derive from the germline V gene (reference sequence). The CDR3, cysteine through phenylalanine, is 18 amino acids long. The DNA shown is the 54-base CDR3, in frame from base 1. A distance of 18 bases separates the germline ends of V and J, which lose 0 bases and 0 bases respectively. This clonotype was recorded many times. The target of this receptor is not known. The record has no base qualities; no much larger clone is one base away.

This TCR derives from a woman of 80 years or more in good health. What was sequenced was blood. The rearrangement combines TRBV27 with TRBJ2-7; the D gene could be TRBD1 or TRBD2, each one agreeing over 5 bases. The DNA reads as follows: TGTGCCAGCAGTTTATCCGCGGTGGGGCACCGGGGCTCCTACGAGCAGTACTTC. Its coded protein is CASSLSAVGHRGSYEQYF.